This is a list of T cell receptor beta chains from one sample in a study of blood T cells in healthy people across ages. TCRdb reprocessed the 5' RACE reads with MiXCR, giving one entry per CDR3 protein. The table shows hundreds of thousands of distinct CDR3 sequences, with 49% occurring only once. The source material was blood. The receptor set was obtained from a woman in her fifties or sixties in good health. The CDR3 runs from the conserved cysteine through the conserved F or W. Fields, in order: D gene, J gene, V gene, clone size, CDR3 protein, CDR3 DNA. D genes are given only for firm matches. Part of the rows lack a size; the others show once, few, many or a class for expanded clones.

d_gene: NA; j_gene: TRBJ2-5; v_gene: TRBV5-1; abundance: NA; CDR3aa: CASSSSGGHAETQYF; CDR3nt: TGCGCCAGCAGCTCCTCCGGGGGACATGCTGAGACCCAGTACTTC
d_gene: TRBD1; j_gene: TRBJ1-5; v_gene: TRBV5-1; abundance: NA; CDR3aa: CASSEDRGQPQHF; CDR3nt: TGCGCCAGCAGCGAGGACAGGGGGCAGCCCCAGCATTTT
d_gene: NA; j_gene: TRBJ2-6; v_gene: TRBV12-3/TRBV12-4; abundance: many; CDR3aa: CASRKPGSGANVLTF; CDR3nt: TGTGCCAGCAGAAAACCTGGCTCTGGGGCCAACGTCCTGACTTTC
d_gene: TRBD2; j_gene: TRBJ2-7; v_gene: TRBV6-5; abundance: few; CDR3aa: CASRQLAGDEQYF; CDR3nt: TGTGCCAGCAGGCAACTAGCGGGAGACGAGCAGTACTTC
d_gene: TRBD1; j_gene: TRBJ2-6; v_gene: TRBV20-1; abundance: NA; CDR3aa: CSAPDRGQTGANVLTF; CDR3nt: TGCAGTGCCCCGGACAGGGGACAAACTGGAGCCAACGTCCTGACTTTC
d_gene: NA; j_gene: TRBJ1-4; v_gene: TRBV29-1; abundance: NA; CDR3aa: CSVEDRGSEKLFF; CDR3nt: TGCAGCGTTGAAGATAGGGGGAGTGAAAAACTGTTTTTT
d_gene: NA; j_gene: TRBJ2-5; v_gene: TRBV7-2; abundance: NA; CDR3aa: CASSLVRVETQYF; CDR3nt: TGTGCCAGCAGCTTAGTCAGGGTCGAGACCCAGTACTTC
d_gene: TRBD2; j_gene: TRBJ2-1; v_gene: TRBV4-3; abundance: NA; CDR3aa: CASSQDPSGKEQFF; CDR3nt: TGCGCCAGCAGCCAAGATCCTAGCGGGAAGGAGCAGTTCTTC
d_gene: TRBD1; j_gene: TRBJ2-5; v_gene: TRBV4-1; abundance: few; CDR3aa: CASSQGQGVQETQYF; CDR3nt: TGCGCCAGCAGCCAGGGACAGGGGGTACAAGAGACCCAGTACTTC
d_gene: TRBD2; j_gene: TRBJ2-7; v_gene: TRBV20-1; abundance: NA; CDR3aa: CSATSRTSGRSYEQYF; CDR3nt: TGCAGTGCTACCTCGCGGACTAGCGGGAGATCCTACGAGCAGTACTTC
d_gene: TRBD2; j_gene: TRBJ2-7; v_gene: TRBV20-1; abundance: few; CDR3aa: CSARLAETSYNEQYF; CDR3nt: TGCAGTGCGCGACTAGCTGAAACTTCCTACAATGAGCAGTACTTC
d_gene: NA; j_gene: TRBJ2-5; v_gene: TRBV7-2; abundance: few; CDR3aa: CASSLGGEEEETQYF; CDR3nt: TGTGCCAGCAGCTTAGGCGGAGAGGAGGAAGAGACCCAGTACTTC
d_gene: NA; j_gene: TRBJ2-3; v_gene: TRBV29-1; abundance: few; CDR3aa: CSVIRTGPDTQYF; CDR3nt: TGCAGCGTGATTCGAACAGGACCAGATACGCAGTATTTT
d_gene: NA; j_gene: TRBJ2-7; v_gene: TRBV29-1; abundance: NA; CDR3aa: CSVPGAPPTHEQYF; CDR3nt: TGCAGCGTCCCAGGGGCCCCTCCGACCCACGAGCAGTACTTC
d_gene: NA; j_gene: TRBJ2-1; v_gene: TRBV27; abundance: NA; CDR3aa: CASSLGLPLNEQFF; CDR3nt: TGTGCCAGCAGTCTTGGACTCCCCCTGAATGAGCAGTTCTTC
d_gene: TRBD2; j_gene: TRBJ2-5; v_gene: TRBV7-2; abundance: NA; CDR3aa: CASSLTSSGETQYF; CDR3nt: TGTGCCAGCAGTCTTACGTCTAGCGGGGAGACCCAGTACTTC
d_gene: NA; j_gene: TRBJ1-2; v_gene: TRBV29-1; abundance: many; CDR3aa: CSVDVAISNYGYTF; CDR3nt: TGCAGCGTTGACGTGGCGATCAGTAACTATGGCTACACCTTC
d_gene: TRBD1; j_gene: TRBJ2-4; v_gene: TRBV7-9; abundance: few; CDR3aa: CASSDRGVDLAKNIQYF; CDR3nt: TGTGCCAGCAGCGACAGGGGGGTTGATCTAGCCAAAAACATTCAGTACTTC
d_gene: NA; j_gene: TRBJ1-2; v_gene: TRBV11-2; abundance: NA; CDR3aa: CASSLGPGGYPYGYTF; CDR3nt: TGTGCCAGCAGCTTGGGCCCTGGGGGGTATCCCTATGGCTACACCTTC
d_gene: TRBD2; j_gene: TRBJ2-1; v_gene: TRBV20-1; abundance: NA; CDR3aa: CSARAPQRGSSYNEQFF; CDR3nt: TGCAGTGCTAGAGCCCCGCAGCGGGGGAGCTCCTACAATGAGCAGTTCTTC
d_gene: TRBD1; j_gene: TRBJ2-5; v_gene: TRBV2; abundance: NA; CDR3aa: CASSTDRAQTQYF; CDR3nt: TGTGCCAGCAGTACTGACAGGGCGCAGACCCAGTACTTC
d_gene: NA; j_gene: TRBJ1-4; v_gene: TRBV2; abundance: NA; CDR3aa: CASSDGRVTNEKLFF; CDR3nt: TGTGCCAGCAGTGATGGGAGGGTCACTAATGAAAAACTGTTTTTT
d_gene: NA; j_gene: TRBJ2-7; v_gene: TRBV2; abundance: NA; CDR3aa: CASRNNGNYEQYF; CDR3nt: TGTGCCAGCAGGAACAACGGGAACTACGAGCAGTACTTC
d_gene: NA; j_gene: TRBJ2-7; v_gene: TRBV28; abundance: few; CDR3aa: CASSFDWGGPSYEQYF; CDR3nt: TGTGCCAGCAGTTTTGATTGGGGGGGGCCGTCCTACGAGCAGTACTTC
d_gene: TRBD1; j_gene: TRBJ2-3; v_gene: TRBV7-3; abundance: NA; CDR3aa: CASSPGTGFADTQYF; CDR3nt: TGTGCCAGCAGCCCCGGGACAGGGTTCGCAGATACGCAGTATTTT
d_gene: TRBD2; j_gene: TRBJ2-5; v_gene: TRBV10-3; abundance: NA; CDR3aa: CAISQAGGETQYF; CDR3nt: TGTGCCATCAGCCAAGCGGGGGGGGAGACCCAGTACTTC
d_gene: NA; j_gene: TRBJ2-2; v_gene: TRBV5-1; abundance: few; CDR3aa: CASSLVGGSNTGEPFF; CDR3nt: TGCGCCAGCAGCTTGGTGGGCGGATCGAACACCGGGGAGCCGTTTTTT
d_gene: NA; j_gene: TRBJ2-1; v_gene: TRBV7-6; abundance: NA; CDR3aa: CASSLFSGGGYNEQFF; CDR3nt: TGTGCCAGCAGCTTATTTAGCGGAGGGGGTTACAATGAGCAGTTCTTC
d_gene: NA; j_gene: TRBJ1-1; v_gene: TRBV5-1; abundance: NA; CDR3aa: CASSADILNTEAFF; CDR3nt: TGCGCCAGCAGCGCGGACATTCTTAACACTGAAGCTTTCTTT
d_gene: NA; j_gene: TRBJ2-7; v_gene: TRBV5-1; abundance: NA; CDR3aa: CASSFGGAGAEQYF; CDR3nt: TGCGCCAGCAGCTTTGGGGGGGCCGGGGCCGAGCAGTACTTC
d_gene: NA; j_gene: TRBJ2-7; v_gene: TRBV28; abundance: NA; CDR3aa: CASRLQSYEQYF; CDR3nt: TGTGCCAGCAGACTACAGAGCTACGAGCAGTACTTC
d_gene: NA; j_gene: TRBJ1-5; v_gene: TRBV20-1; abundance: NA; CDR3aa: CSARSWTNQPQHF; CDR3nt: TGCAGTGCTAGGTCCTGGACTAATCAGCCCCAGCATTTT
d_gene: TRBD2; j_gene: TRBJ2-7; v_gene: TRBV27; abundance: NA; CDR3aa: CASSSRVAGAYNEQYF; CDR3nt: TGTGCCAGCAGTTCCCGAGTAGCGGGGGCCTACAATGAGCAGTACTTC
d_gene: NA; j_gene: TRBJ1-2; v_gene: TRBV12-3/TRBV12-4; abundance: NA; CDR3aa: CASRTQSNYGYTF; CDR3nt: TGTGCCAGCAGAACACAGTCTAACTATGGCTACACCTTC
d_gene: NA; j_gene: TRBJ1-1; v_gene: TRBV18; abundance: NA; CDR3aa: CASSSRGGEKVENTEAFF; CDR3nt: TGTGCCAGCTCCTCTCGGGGGGGAGAAAAGGTTGAGAACACTGAAGCTTTCTTT
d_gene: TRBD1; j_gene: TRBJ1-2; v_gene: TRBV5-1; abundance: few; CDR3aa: CASSSRTGTGKDGYTF; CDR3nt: TGCGCCAGCAGCTCAAGGACCGGGACAGGGAAGGATGGCTACACCTTC
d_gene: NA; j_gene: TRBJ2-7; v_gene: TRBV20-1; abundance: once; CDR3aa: CSARGYSYNEQYF; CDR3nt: TGCAGTGCTAGAGGGTATTCCTACAATGAGCAGTACTTC
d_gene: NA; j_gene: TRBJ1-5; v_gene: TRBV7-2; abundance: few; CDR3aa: CASSLGRGNSNQPQHF; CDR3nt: TGTGCCAGCAGCTTGGGGCGGGGAAACAGCAATCAGCCCCAGCATTTT
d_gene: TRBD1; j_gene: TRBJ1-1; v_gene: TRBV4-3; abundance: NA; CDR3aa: CASSLQDPGTAEAFF; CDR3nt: TGCGCCAGCAGCCTTCAAGATCCTGGGACAGCTGAAGCTTTCTTT
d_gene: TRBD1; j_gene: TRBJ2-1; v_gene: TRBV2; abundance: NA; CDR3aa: CASGTGTGIRAGTYNEQFF; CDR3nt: TGTGCCAGCGGGACCGGGACAGGGATACGAGCGGGAACCTACAATGAGCAGTTCTTC
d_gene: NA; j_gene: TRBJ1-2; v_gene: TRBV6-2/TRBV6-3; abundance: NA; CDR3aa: CASRKGTTYGYTF; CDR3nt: TGTGCCAGCAGGAAGGGGACAACCTATGGCTACACCTTC
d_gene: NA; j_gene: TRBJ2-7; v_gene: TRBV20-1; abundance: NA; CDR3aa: CSARALPLLPYEQYF; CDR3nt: TGCAGTGCTAGGGCGCTACCCCTCCTACCTTACGAGCAGTACTTC
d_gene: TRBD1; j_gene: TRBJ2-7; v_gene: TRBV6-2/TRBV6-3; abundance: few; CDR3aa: CASSYGGQRSEQYF; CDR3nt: TGTGCCAGCAGTTACGGGGGACAGCGAAGTGAGCAGTACTTC
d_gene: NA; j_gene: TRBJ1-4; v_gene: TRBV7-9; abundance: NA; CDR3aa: CASSLGRQEQEKLFF; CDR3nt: TGTGCCAGCAGCTTAGGTCGACAGGAACAGGAAAAACTGTTTTTT
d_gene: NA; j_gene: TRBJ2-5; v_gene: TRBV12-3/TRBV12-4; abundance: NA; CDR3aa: CASILGLGVETQYF; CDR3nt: TGTGCCAGCATTTTAGGTTTAGGAGTGGAGACCCAGTACTTC
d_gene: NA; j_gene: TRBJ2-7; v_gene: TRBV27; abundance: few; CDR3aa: CASSLRLGTFGEQYF; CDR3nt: TGTGCCAGCAGTTTACGTCTGGGGACGTTTGGCGAGCAGTACTTC
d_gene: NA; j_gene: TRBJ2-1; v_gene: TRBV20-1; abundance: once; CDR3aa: CSAPIGARSYNEQFF; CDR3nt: TGCAGTGCCCCTATTGGCGCCCGATCCTACAATGAGCAGTTCTTC
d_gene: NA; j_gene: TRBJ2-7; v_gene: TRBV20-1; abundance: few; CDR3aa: CSVTLWGEQYF; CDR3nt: TGCAGTGTCACTTTATGGGGCGAGCAGTACTTC